Each of the 3 T cell receptor beta chains below was sequenced from the same sample in a study of CD8+CD57+ T cells in acquired aplastic anemia. Genomic DNA acted as the template from which TCR beta VDJ combination and CDR3 sequence profiling were carried out. TCRdb re-called the reads with MiXCR, one entry per CDR3 protein. The profile shows over 200,000 distinct CDR3 sequences, approximately 60% of them singletons. Source material: sorted CD4+, CD8+, or CD8+CD57+ T cells (not recorded which) from PBMCs. The receptors shown here come from a human donor in good health.

The table lists this clonotype with a few counts. This chain links TRBV15 with TRBJ2-3, with D maybe TRBD1 (7 bases). Germline CDR1 and CDR2: LNHNV and YYDKDF (reference sequence). The CDR3 contains 15 residues. Deletions cut 0 bases from V and 5 bases from J, with 12 bases between. CDR3 region: CATSRDPQGGDTQYF. In DNA, the CDR3 is TGTGCCACCAGCAGAGATCCCCAGGGGGGAGATACGCAGTATTTT.

To note about this clonotype: The conserved final phenylalanine or tryptophan is absent from the CDR3, which likely points to a read error. The chain combines TRBV7-2 with TRBJ1-5, with unresolved D. Germline assignment: CDR1 SGHTA and CDR2 FQGNSA. There are 13 residues in the CDR3. V was cut by 0 bases and J by 7 bases, with 7 bases left in between. In DNA, the CDR3 is TGTGCCAGCAGCTTAGCGGTTCGGCAGCCCCAGCATTTG. Translating it yields CASSLAVRQPQHL.

This clonotype was counted ten times or more. The V gene is TRBV27, the J gene TRBJ2-7; 9 nucleotides line up with TRBD2. The V gene end was trimmed by 6 bases and the J gene end by 0 bases; junction bases not matched to a gene: 6. This CDR3 contains 15 residues. CDR1 MNHEY and CDR2 SMNVEV come from the germline V gene (reference sequence). CDR3 in amino acids: CASSLRAGGSYEQYF. The CDR3 DNA sequence: TGTGCCAGCAGCTTACGAGCGGGAGGCTCCTACGAGCAGTACTTC.